Below, 32 T cell receptor beta chains from the same sample are listed, as sequenced in a study of neurological immune-mediated disorders. Described time point: longitudinal time-point 2. TCRdb called the 5' RACE reads again in MiXCR, with one record for every CDR3 protein. The sample lists more than 55,000 distinct CDR3 sequences, more than 8% seen once, with approximately 12% in the top ten. The specimen was PBMCs. The receptors come from a man between 25 and 39 years old in good health.

This clonotype was detected only a few times. V and J are TRBV30 and TRBJ2-1; TRBD1 matches at 8 bases. Trimming at V came to 2 bases and at J to 1 base, leaving 7 bases not matched to a gene. CDR3 length equals 16 residues. The germline CDR1 and CDR2 sequences are GTSNPN and SVGIG (reference sequence). The CDR3 DNA is TGTGCCTGGAGTCGGGGAGACAGGGGTTCCTACAATGAGCAGTTCTTC. Protein product: CAWSRGDRGSYNEQFF.

This clonotype was seen ten or more times. This chain connects TRBV18 to TRBJ1-1; TRBD1 aligns across 7 bases. Germline V gene data show CDR1 as KGHSH and CDR2 as LQKENI. The CDR3 contains 12 residues. V dropped 2 bases and J dropped 7; count of bases not matched to a gene: 1. CDR3 loop: CASSPRQGEAFF. The DNA of the CDR3 is TGTGCCAGCTCACCAAGACAGGGTGAAGCTTTCTTT.

This clonotype appeared many times. This chain connects TRBV15 to TRBJ2-5, with TRBD2 as a possible D gene (5 bases). The germline V and J ends were trimmed by 0 bases and 5 bases, with 10 bases remaining between them. CDR1 LNHNV and CDR2 YYDKDF come from the germline V gene (reference sequence). This CDR3 is 14 amino acids long. CDR3 sequence: CATSRDEGRETQYF. The CDR3 nucleotides are TGTGCCACCAGCAGAGATGAGGGCCGGGAGACCCAGTACTTC.

This clonotype occurred many times. The rearrangement uses TRBV10-3 and TRBJ1-3; 10 nucleotides align to TRBD1. Germline V gene sequence: CDR1 ENHRY, CDR2 SYGVKD. The J segment lost 2 bases and the V segment lost 6 bases, leaving 4 bases of the junction unmatched. This CDR3 has 15 amino acids. The CDR3 nucleotides are TGTGCCATCAGGACGACAGGGGGCGCTGGAAACACCATATATTTT. Protein sequence: CAIRTTGGAGNTIYF.

This clonotype has ten or more counts. The chain uses TRBV5-1 and TRBJ2-3; D remains unclear. The CDR3 is 14 amino acids. Trimming removed 0 bases at V and 2 bases at J, with 7 bases between. Germline assignment: CDR1 SGHRS and CDR2 YFSETQ. The CDR3 DNA reads TGCGCCAGCAGCTTGGAAGCCTACACAGATACGCAGTATTTT. Protein sequence: CASSLEAYTDTQYF.

This clonotype was found many times. The chain links TRBV3-1 to TRBJ2-1; 9 positions agree with TRBD1. CDR3 length: 14 amino acids. Per the germline V gene, CDR1 is LGHDT and CDR2 is YNNKEL (reference sequence). The V and J ends lost 4 bases and 8 bases, in that order; junction bases with no gene match: 6. The CDR3 loop reads CASSPRGTGYEQFF. The CDR3 DNA sequence: TGTGCCAGCAGCCCGAGGGGGACAGGGTATGAGCAGTTCTTC.

This clonotype was seen repeatedly, ten times or more. The chain carries TRBV9 and TRBJ2-7; 13 bases map to TRBD2. The trim removed 4 bases at V and 3 bases at J, leaving 4 bases unmatched. Germline lookup yields CDR1 SGDLS and CDR2 YYNGEE. The CDR3 loop spans 15 amino acids. In DNA form, the CDR3 reads TGTGCCAGCAGCCCGGGACTAGCGGGAAACTACGAGCAGTACTTC. Protein product: CASSPGLAGNYEQYF.

At least ten counts were recorded for this clonotype. The chain couples TRBV12-3 or TRBV12-4 to TRBJ2-4; D might be TRBD1 (5 bases). Trimming pared 6 bases from V and 4 bases from J, leaving 25 bases between. This CDR3 is built from 18 residues. In nucleotides, the CDR3 is TGTGCCAGCAGATCCGATGAGACGGCCCCCAGGGAAAAAAACATTCAGTACTTC. Protein sequence: CASRSDETAPREKNIQYF.

This clonotype was recorded many times. V and J are TRBV20-1 and TRBJ2-3; 9 bases are shared with TRBD2. With V trimmed by 6 bases and J by 7 bases, 20 bases remained unmatched. The CDR3 is 17 residues long. Germline V gene data show CDR1 as DFQATT and CDR2 as SNEGSKA (reference sequence). The CDR3 DNA follows: TGCAGTGCACCCCGGTTGGCTAGCGGGAATGGGGGAAATACGCAGTATTTT. This sequence encodes CSAPRLASGNGGNTQYF.

This clonotype was detected ten times or more. CDR3 sequence: CSARTGEEGETQYF. For the CDR3, the DNA is TGCAGTGCGAGGACAGGGGAGGAGGGAGAGACCCAGTACTTC. This chain uses TRBV20-1 with TRBJ2-5, with TRBD1 identical over 9 bases. With 6 bases clipped from V and 4 bases from J, the junction kept 9 bases outside the gene matches. The CDR3 has 14 amino acids. CDR1 and CDR2 (germline): DFQATT, SNEGSKA (reference sequence).

V usage is TRBV28 and J usage is TRBJ2-5; a weak D match, TRBD1 (6 bases). CDR1 and CDR2 from the germline V gene are MDHEN and SYDVKM. V dropped 0 bases and J dropped 5 bases, with 7 bases sitting between them. This CDR3 has 13 residues. The CDR3 is CASSLWGAETQYF. CDR3 in DNA: TGTGCCAGCAGTTTATGGGGGGCTGAGACCCAGTACTTC. The variable domain in full, completed from reference TRBV28 and TRBJ2-5, reads DVKVTQSSRYLVKRTGEKVFLECVQDMDHENMFWYRQDPGLGLRLIYFSYDVKMKEKGDIPEGYSVSREKKERFSLILESASTNQTSMYLCASSLWGAETQYFGPGTRLLVL.

The table lists this clonotype with many counts. This sequence joins TRBV5-1 and TRBJ1-3, with TRBD1 identical over 7 bases. Per germline, CDR1 SGHRS and CDR2 YFSETQ. CDR3 size: 16 residues. V was clipped by 0 bases and J by 0 bases; unmatched bases: 3. The CDR3, as DNA: TGCGCCAGCAGCTTGGTTTCAGGGGGCTCTGGAAACACCATATATTTT. Its protein is CASSLVSGGSGNTIYF.

Many counts were recorded for this clonotype. This chain joins TRBV29-1 and TRBJ2-1; TRBD2 is a possible D gene (6 bases). This CDR3 is 14 amino acids long. V dropped 4 bases and J dropped 2 bases, with 12 bases sitting between them. Per germline, CDR1 SQVTM and CDR2 ANQGSEA. In DNA form, the CDR3 reads TGCAGCGTTGGCCGGGACTCGACCTACAATGAGCAGTTCTTC. It yields the protein CSVGRDSTYNEQFF.

This clonotype was seen at least ten times. V is TRBV5-1 and J is TRBJ2-5, with 9 bases aligning to TRBD1. The CDR3 is made up of 15 amino acids. J was trimmed by 4 bases and V by 6 bases; bases with no gene match: 10. From germline, CDR1 is SGHRS and CDR2 YFSETQ. This chain's CDR3 is CASTPRPTGGETQYF. The CDR3 region has the DNA TGCGCCAGCACCCCCCGGCCGACAGGGGGAGAGACCCAGTACTTC.

On this clonotype: Just one base apart from a much larger clone, this may be a read error. The rearrangement uses TRBV6-2 or TRBV6-3 and TRBJ2-5; TRBD2 aligns across 10 bases. The CDR3 has 14 amino acids. CDR1 is MNHEY and CDR2 is SVGEGT in the germline V gene. The CDR3 coding sequence is TGTGCCAGCCAATGGACTAGCGGACAAGGGACCCAGTACTTC. Translation gives CASQWTSGQGTQYF.

This clonotype was seen ten or more times. The V gene is TRBV20-1, the J gene TRBJ2-7, with D hard to call. There are 12 residues in the CDR3. CDR1 and CDR2 (germline): DFQATT, SNEGSKA (reference sequence). Between the trimmed V and J ends, which lost 6 bases and 0 bases, there was a span of 9 bases. The CDR3 region has the DNA TGCAGTGCCGGCCCCAGCTCCTACGAGCAGTACTTC. Its protein product is CSAGPSSYEQYF.

This clonotype was observed a handful of times. V and J are TRBV6-5 and TRBJ2-7; D gene ambiguous. The V and J ends lost 6 bases and 2 bases respectively, with 11 bases between them. Germline V gene data show CDR1 as MNHEY and CDR2 as SVGAGI. This CDR3 spans 13 amino acids. The CDR3 region is CASSSGFPYEQYF. For the CDR3, the DNA is TGTGCCAGCAGCTCAGGTTTCCCCTACGAGCAGTACTTC.

This clonotype occurred many times. V is TRBV7-3 and J is TRBJ2-1, with a weak D call TRBD2 (6 bases). Trimming took 4 bases from V and 1 from J, leaving 14 bases between them. The CDR3 covers 16 residues. The germline V gene has CDR1 SGHTA and CDR2 FQGTGA. Here the CDR3 DNA reads TGTGCCAGCAGCTCACCGGGACTGGCTTCCTACAATGAGCAGTTCTTC. Translating gives CASSSPGLASYNEQFF.

This clonotype was counted at least ten times. The V and J genes are TRBV10-3 and TRBJ1-5, with 9 bases aligning to TRBD1. The germline gives CDR1 ENHRY, CDR2 SYGVKD. V lost 10 bases and J lost 2; bases outside the gene matches: 6. The CDR3 sequence is 14 residues long. The CDR3 nucleotides read TGTGCCACTCACCGGGACAGGGGCAATCAGCCCCAGCATTTT. Translation: CATHRDRGNQPQHF.

The chain employs TRBV12-3 or TRBV12-4 and TRBJ2-7, with 9 bases that match TRBD1. The CDR3 has 14 residues. With V trimmed by 2 bases and J by 7 bases, 6 bases remained unmatched. The CDR3 loop is CASSLSDRGGEQYF. Here the CDR3 DNA reads TGTGCCAGCAGTTTATCAGACAGGGGGGGTGAGCAGTACTTC.

In this sample, this clonotype turned up many times. The chain couples TRBV7-2 to TRBJ1-2; TRBD1 aligns across 7 bases. The CDR3 is 14 amino acids. CDR1 is SGHTA and CDR2 is FQGNSA in the germline V gene. The trim removed 4 bases at V and 6 bases at J, leaving 8 bases unmatched. The CDR3 loop is CASSSTGTVNGYTF. The CDR3 DNA reads as TGTGCCAGCAGCTCGACAGGGACAGTAAATGGCTACACCTTC.

The V gene is TRBV4-1, the J gene TRBJ2-7; TRBD1 might be the D (6 bases). The V end lost 1 base, the J end lost 2 bases, and 9 bases lay between the germline ends. The CDR3 spans 14 residues. Germline V gene sequence: CDR1 MGHRA, CDR2 YSYEKL. The CDR3: CASSQGRTAYEQYF. Written as DNA, the CDR3 is TGCGCCAGCAGCCAAGGAAGGACAGCCTACGAGCAGTACTTC.

This clonotype was observed at least ten times. The chain employs TRBV20-1 and TRBJ2-2; the D is unclear. This CDR3 spans 13 amino acids. Germline CDR1 is DFQATT and CDR2 is SNEGSKA (reference sequence). The ends were cut back, 5 bases at V and 0 bases at J, with 7 bases in the middle. This CDR3 reads CSAPLTNTGELFF. CDR3 sequence (DNA): TGCAGTGCTCCGCTCACGAACACCGGGGAGCTGTTTTTT.

This clonotype was picked up many times. This sequence joins TRBV5-1 and TRBJ2-1; 9 bases map to TRBD1. V lost 6 bases to trimming and J lost 3 bases; unmatched junction nucleotides: 7. This CDR3 spans 15 amino acids. Germline V gene data show CDR1 as SGHRS and CDR2 as YFSETQ. CDR3 sequence reads: CASNQRQGGYNEQFF. The CDR3 coding sequence is TGCGCCAGCAACCAGCGACAGGGGGGCTACAATGAGCAGTTCTTC. Complete variable domain (other parts from reference TRBV5-1 and TRBJ2-1): KAGVTQTPRYLIKTRGQQVTLSCSPISGHRSVSWYQQTPGQGLQFLFEYFSETQRNKGNFPGRFSGRQFSNSRSEMNVSTLELGDSALYLCASNQRQGGYNEQFFGPGTRLTVL.

This clonotype was picked up many times. V gene TRBV3-1 combines with J gene TRBJ1-2, with no clear D. CDR1 and CDR2 (germline): LGHDT, YNNKEL (reference sequence). Trimming removed 3 bases at V and 9 bases at J, with 14 bases between. The CDR3 runs 13 residues. The CDR3 is CASSQLRTDRYTF. CDR3 nucleotide sequence: TGTGCCAGCAGCCAGCTACGAACCGACCGCTACACCTTC.

This clonotype was counted ten times or more. The V call is TRBV9, the J call TRBJ2-1, with D hard to call. V was trimmed by 0 bases and J by 8 bases, leaving 12 bases between them. The CDR3 contains 14 residues. In germline, CDR1 is SGDLS, CDR2 YYNGEE. The CDR3 loop reads CASSVGYGSYEQFF. The CDR3 nucleotides read TGTGCCAGCAGCGTAGGGTACGGGTCCTATGAGCAGTTCTTC.

This clonotype was observed many times. V usage is TRBV20-1 and J usage is TRBJ2-2; TRBD1 aligns across 8 bases. This CDR3 is 13 amino acids long. V lost 3 bases to trimming and J lost 9 bases; unmatched junction nucleotides: 6. In germline, CDR1 is DFQATT, CDR2 SNEGSKA (reference sequence). The CDR3 nucleotides are TGCAGTGCTAGTAGGACAGGGAGAAGGGAGCTGTTTTTT. Protein product: CSASRTGRRELFF.

Turning to this clonotype: One base away lies a much larger clone, so this may be a sequencing read error. The chain uses TRBV5-1 and TRBJ2-2, with 11 nucleotides matching TRBD2. Germline loops: CDR1 SGHRS, CDR2 YFSETQ. This CDR3 is built from 18 residues. CDR3 sequence (DNA): TGCGCCAGCAGCTTGGCATCTGGGACTAGCGGAAACACCGGGGACCTGTTTTTT. Protein: CASSLASGTSGNTGDLFF.

Ten or more counts support this clonotype. The V and J genes are TRBV5-1 and TRBJ2-7; D is undetermined. The CDR3 has 15 residues. Between the trimmed V and J ends, which lost 0 bases and 6 bases, there was a span of 16 bases. The V gene's germline CDR1 is SGHRS and CDR2 YFSETQ. The CDR3 is CASSLATSLPGEQYF. The CDR3 DNA is TGCGCCAGCAGCTTGGCTACCTCATTACCCGGCGAGCAGTACTTC.

Many counts were recorded for this clonotype. As DNA, the CDR3 is TGCGCCAGCAGCTTAGGTAGCGGGAACTACAATGAGCAGTTCTTC. It is translated as CASSLGSGNYNEQFF. The rearrangement uses TRBV5-1 and TRBJ2-1; 8 bases align to TRBD2. Germline lookup yields CDR1 SGHRS and CDR2 YFSETQ. The CDR3 loop spans 15 amino acids. V lost 2 bases, J lost 3 bases, and 4 bases stayed unmatched.

This clonotype was seen many times. This sequence joins TRBV20-1 and TRBJ2-1; D tentatively reads TRBD1 or TRBD2 (7 bases each). From germline, CDR1 is DFQATT and CDR2 SNEGSKA (reference sequence). The CDR3 length is 16 residues. V lost 0 bases and J 0 bases, leaving 12 bases between the germline ends. CDR3 sequence reads: CSARDQGGGSYNEQFF. In DNA, the CDR3 is TGCAGTGCTAGAGATCAGGGGGGGGGCTCCTACAATGAGCAGTTCTTC.

This clonotype was recorded only once. No conserved phenylalanine or tryptophan is present at the end of the CDR3, so a read error is the likely explanation. This rearrangement joins TRBV4-1 to TRBJ2-7; TRBD1 is a possible D gene (6 bases). The CDR3 runs 16 residues. The germline V gene encodes CDR1 MGHRA and CDR2 YSYEKL. V was cut by 3 bases and J by 6 bases, with 21 bases left in between. CDR3 nucleotide sequence: TGCGCCAGCAGCCAGACATACAGCAGGGGACCTATCGAGCAGTACTTA. It codes for CASSQTYSRGPIEQYL.